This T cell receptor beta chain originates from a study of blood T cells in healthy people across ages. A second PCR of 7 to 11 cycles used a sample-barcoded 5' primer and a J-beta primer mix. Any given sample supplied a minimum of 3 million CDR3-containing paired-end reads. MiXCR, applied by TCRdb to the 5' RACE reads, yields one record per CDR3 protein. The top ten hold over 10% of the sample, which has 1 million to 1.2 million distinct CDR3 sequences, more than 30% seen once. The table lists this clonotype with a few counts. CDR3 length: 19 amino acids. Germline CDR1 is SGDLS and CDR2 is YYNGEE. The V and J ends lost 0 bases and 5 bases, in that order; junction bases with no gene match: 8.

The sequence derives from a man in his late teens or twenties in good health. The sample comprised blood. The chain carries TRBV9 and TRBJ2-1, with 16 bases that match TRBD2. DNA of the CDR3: TGTGCCAGCAGCGTAGTGGGACTAGCGGGGGGGCCTGAGGACAATGAGCAGTTCTTC. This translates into CASSVVGLAGGPEDNEQFF.